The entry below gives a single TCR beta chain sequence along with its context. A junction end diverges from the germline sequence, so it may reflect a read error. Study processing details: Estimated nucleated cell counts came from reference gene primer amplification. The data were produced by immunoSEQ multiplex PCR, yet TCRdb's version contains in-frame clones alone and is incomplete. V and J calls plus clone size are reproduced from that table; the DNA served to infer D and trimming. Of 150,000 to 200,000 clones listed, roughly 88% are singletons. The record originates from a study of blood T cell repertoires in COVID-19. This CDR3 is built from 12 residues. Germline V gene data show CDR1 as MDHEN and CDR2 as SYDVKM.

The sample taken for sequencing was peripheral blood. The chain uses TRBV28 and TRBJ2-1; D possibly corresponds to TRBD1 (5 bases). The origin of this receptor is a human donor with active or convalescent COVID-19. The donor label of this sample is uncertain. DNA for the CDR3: TGTGCCAGCAGTTTACTAGGCAGGGTCCTGGTCTTC. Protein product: CASSLLGRVLVF. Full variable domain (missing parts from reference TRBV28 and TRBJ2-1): DVKVTQSSRYLVKRTGEKVFLECVQDMDHENMFWYRQDPGLGLRLIYFSYDVKMKEKGDIPEGYSVSREKKERFSLILESASTNQTSMYLCASSLLGRVLVFGPGTRLTVL.